The 5 T cell receptor beta chains below were found in one sample sequenced in a study of control samples from healthy donors and cancer patients. The repertoire was sequenced with immunoSEQ multiplex PCR; TCRdb's copy has only in-frame clones and lacks some. This table holds about 98,000 clones, approximately 78% found once. Input material: blood. These receptors came from a man aged 55 to 69 in good health.

The V call is TRBV20-1, the J call TRBJ2-1, with D hard to call. Germline CDR1 reads DFQATT; CDR2 reads SNEGSKA (reference sequence). This CDR3 region has 10 residues. Trimming pared 5 bases from V and 3 bases from J, leaving 2 bases between. CDR3 sequence (DNA): TGCAGTGCTGGCTACAATGAGCAGTTCTTC. This codes for CSAGYNEQFF.

The chain recombines TRBV2 with TRBJ2-3; D not certain. CDR3 length equals 16 residues. CDR1 is SNHLY and CDR2 is FYNNEI in the germline V gene. V was trimmed by 9 bases and J by 0 bases, leaving 19 bases between them. The CDR3 region has the DNA TGTGCCAGGCCTAAGTCGGGTCAGCCTAGCACAGATACGCAGTATTTT. Its translation: CARPKSGQPSTDTQYF.

This chain uses TRBV27 with TRBJ2-1; D remains unclear. CDR1 and CDR2 from the germline V gene are MNHEY and SMNVEV (reference sequence). The V and J ends lost 3 bases and 6 bases respectively, with 9 bases between them. The CDR3 is 13 residues long. The CDR3 sequence: CASSFYKANEQFF. For the CDR3, the DNA is TGTGCCAGCAGTTTTTATAAGGCCAATGAGCAGTTCTTC.

This clone has a handful of counts. The chain couples TRBV7-9 to TRBJ1-4, with D uncertain. The CDR3 is 15 amino acids. Germline CDR1 and CDR2: SEHNR and FQNEAQ (reference sequence). Trimming took off 5 bases at V and 15 bases at J, with 25 bases between the two ends. The CDR3 nucleotides read TGTGCCAGCAGCCCCGGCCTTGCCGTTTTAGATCGGGTGTTTTTT. Translating it yields CASSPGLAVLDRVFF.

The J gene is TRBJ2-7, the V gene TRBV3-1 (or the pseudogene TRBV3-2); D might be TRBD1 (6 bases). Deletions cut 0 bases from V and 5 bases from J, with 14 bases between. From germline, CDR1 is LGHDT and CDR2 YNNKEL (reference sequence). CDR3 length: 15 residues. This CDR3 is CASSQDQGRWDEQYF. CDR3 nucleotide sequence: TGTGCCAGCAGCCAAGATCAGGGGCGCTGGGACGAGCAGTACTTC.